Included here is one T cell receptor beta chain sequence, with context. Its antigen is not known. This specimen belongs to a study of T cell repertoires in cytomegalovirus infection. Between the trimmed V and J ends, which lost 2 bases and 9 bases, there was a span of 11 bases. The CDR3 spans 13 residues. Germline V gene data show CDR1 as MNHEY and CDR2 as SVGAGI. MiXCR was run by TCRdb on the reads, yielding one entry per CDR3 protein. Of approximately 990,000 distinct CDR3 sequences in the sample, roughly 30% were seen once. The starting material was cultured CD8+ T cells from PBMCs, obtained from culture after CMV antigen stimulation. The gene calls are TRBV6-5 and TRBJ2-1, with a possible D match to TRBD2 (6 bases). The sequence came from a human donor in good health (CMV status not recorded). Some clones in this sample may be carry-over from other donors' samples. Here the CDR3 DNA reads TGTGCCAGCAGTTACAGGGAGGAAGCTGAGCAGTTCTTC. It specifies CASSYREEAEQFF.